These T cell receptor beta chains were read from a single sample in a study of T cell responses to AZD1222 COVID-19 vaccine. This table comes from immunoSEQ multiplex PCR, and its TCRdb copy is limited to in-frame clones, with some not included. The sample has 80,000 to 100,000 clones, approximately 86% seen once. Material: peripheral blood, obtained on day 0 of MenACWY control vaccination. The source is an adult in good health. Each CDR3 is given with its conserved first and last residue. The order of the fields is D gene, V gene, clone size, J gene, CDR3 DNA, CDR3 protein. The D gene is left open where the match is weak. Only part of the rows carry a size: once, few, many, or a class if the clone is expanded.

d_call: -; v_call: TRBV9; clone_size: -; j_call: TRBJ1-2; cdr3_nt: TGTGCCAGCAGCGTAGGAGCGAACTATGGCTACACCTTC; cdr3_aa: CASSVGANYGYTF
d_call: -; v_call: TRBV7-8; clone_size: once; j_call: TRBJ2-2; cdr3_nt: TGTGCCAGCAGCTTAGCTCGACTAAGGACCGGGGAGCTGTTTTTT; cdr3_aa: CASSLARLRTGELFF
d_call: TRBD1; v_call: TRBV6-5; clone_size: -; j_call: TRBJ2-7; cdr3_nt: TGTGCCAGCAGCACAGGACAGGGCACTCTTTACGAGCAGTACTTC; cdr3_aa: CASSTGQGTLYEQYF
d_call: TRBD1; v_call: TRBV30; clone_size: -; j_call: TRBJ1-4; cdr3_nt: TGTGCCTGGAGCTCCGGGACAGCCTTTTCTAATGAAAAACTGTTTTTT; cdr3_aa: CAWSSGTAFSNEKLFF
d_call: TRBD2; v_call: TRBV11-1; clone_size: -; j_call: TRBJ2-5; cdr3_nt: TGTGCCAGCAGCCCAGGACTAGCGGACCAAGAGACCCAGTACTTC; cdr3_aa: CASSPGLADQETQYF
d_call: -; v_call: TRBV28; clone_size: -; j_call: TRBJ2-5; cdr3_nt: TGTGCCAGCAGTTTAGAGGCGACCCAGTACTTC; cdr3_aa: CASSLEATQYF
d_call: -; v_call: TRBV28; clone_size: -; j_call: TRBJ1-3; cdr3_nt: TGTGCCAGCAGTTTATTTGGCGGCCAGGCGGGAAACACCATATATTTT; cdr3_aa: CASSLFGGQAGNTIYF
d_call: TRBD1; v_call: TRBV4-2; clone_size: -; j_call: TRBJ1-2; cdr3_nt: TGTGCCAGCAGCCAACCGGACAGGGCCTATGGCTACACCTTC; cdr3_aa: CASSQPDRAYGYTF
d_call: -; v_call: TRBV30; clone_size: -; j_call: TRBJ1-6; cdr3_nt: TGTGCCTGGAGTGAGGGGCCCTCACCCCTCCACTTT; cdr3_aa: CAWSEGPSPLHF
d_call: -; v_call: TRBV15; clone_size: -; j_call: TRBJ1-6; cdr3_nt: TGTGCCACCAGCAGAGACTTAAGCCCCACTTCACCCCTCCACTTT; cdr3_aa: CATSRDLSPTSPLHF
d_call: TRBD1; v_call: TRBV11-2; clone_size: -; j_call: TRBJ2-2; cdr3_nt: TGTGCCAGCAGCCGCGACAGGGACGCCGGGGAGCTGTTTTTT; cdr3_aa: CASSRDRDAGELFF
d_call: TRBD2; v_call: TRBV6-4; clone_size: -; j_call: TRBJ2-3; cdr3_nt: TGTGCCAGCAGTCCGACTAGCGGGGGAGTGGGCACAGATACGCAGTATTTT; cdr3_aa: CASSPTSGGVGTDTQYF
d_call: -; v_call: TRBV5-6; clone_size: -; j_call: TRBJ1-6; cdr3_nt: TGTGCCAGCAGCTTGCGTCACTCCTATAATTCACCCCTCCACTTT; cdr3_aa: CASSLRHSYNSPLHF
d_call: -; v_call: TRBV6-2/TRBV6-3; clone_size: -; j_call: TRBJ2-7; cdr3_nt: TGTGCCAGCAGTTCTCGCGGGACAGCCACCTACGAGCAGTACTTC; cdr3_aa: CASSSRGTATYEQYF
d_call: TRBD2; v_call: TRBV3-1/TRBV3-2; clone_size: -; j_call: TRBJ2-7; cdr3_nt: TGTGCCAGCAGCCAATCCAGCGGGGACTTCTCCTACGAGCAGTACTTC; cdr3_aa: CASSQSSGDFSYEQYF
d_call: TRBD1; v_call: TRBV9; clone_size: -; j_call: TRBJ1-4; cdr3_nt: TGTGCCAGCAGCCCATGGGACAGTTATGAAAAACTGTTTTTT; cdr3_aa: CASSPWDSYEKLFF
d_call: -; v_call: TRBV5-6; clone_size: few; j_call: TRBJ2-1; cdr3_nt: TGTGCCAGCAGCTTGGAGGTAGGGGTGGTAATCAATGAGCAGTTCTTC; cdr3_aa: CASSLEVGVVINEQFF
d_call: TRBD1; v_call: TRBV15; clone_size: -; j_call: TRBJ2-7; cdr3_nt: TGTGCCACCAGCAGGCATACGACAGGGGGCGACGAGCAGTACTTC; cdr3_aa: CATSRHTTGGDEQYF
d_call: -; v_call: TRBV7-2; clone_size: -; j_call: TRBJ2-7; cdr3_nt: TGTGCCAGCAGCTTAGTCGGTTCGGGGAGCTCCTACGAGCAGTACTTC; cdr3_aa: CASSLVGSGSSYEQYF
d_call: -; v_call: TRBV6-4; clone_size: -; j_call: TRBJ1-4; cdr3_nt: TGTGCCAGCAGTGACTCCCCAGGGGAAAAACTGTTTTTT; cdr3_aa: CASSDSPGEKLFF
d_call: -; v_call: TRBV28; clone_size: -; j_call: TRBJ1-4; cdr3_nt: TGTGCCAGCAGTTGGGGAATTGAAAAACTGTTTTTT; cdr3_aa: CASSWGIEKLFF
d_call: -; v_call: TRBV24-1; clone_size: -; j_call: TRBJ1-5; cdr3_nt: TGTGCCACCAGTGATTTGCGGGCCGATCAGCCCCAGCATTTT; cdr3_aa: CATSDLRADQPQHF
d_call: -; v_call: TRBV6-5; clone_size: -; j_call: TRBJ2-3; cdr3_nt: TGTGCCAGCAGTTACTCTCCGGGAGATACGCAGTATTTT; cdr3_aa: CASSYSPGDTQYF
d_call: TRBD1; v_call: TRBV5-6; clone_size: -; j_call: TRBJ1-1; cdr3_nt: TGTGCCAGCAGCTTTGGAGACAGGGGGTTTTCCACTGAAGCTTTCTTT; cdr3_aa: CASSFGDRGFSTEAFF
d_call: -; v_call: TRBV19; clone_size: -; j_call: TRBJ2-2; cdr3_nt: TGTGCCAGTAGTATAATAGGGGTGAACACCGGGGAGCTGTTTTTT; cdr3_aa: CASSIIGVNTGELFF
d_call: -; v_call: TRBV9; clone_size: -; j_call: TRBJ2-6; cdr3_nt: TGTGCCAGCAGCGTAGGAGCAGGGGCGCTAGCCTCTGGGGCCAACGTCCTGACTTTC; cdr3_aa: CASSVGAGALASGANVLTF
d_call: -; v_call: TRBV3-1/TRBV3-2; clone_size: -; j_call: TRBJ2-7; cdr3_nt: TGTGCCAGCAGCCAAGTGGGGTTTCAGGGGAAAGGGGTCGAGCAGTACTTC; cdr3_aa: CASSQVGFQGKGVEQYF
d_call: -; v_call: TRBV7-2; clone_size: -; j_call: TRBJ1-3; cdr3_nt: TGTGCCAGCAGCTTAGTGGGATCTGGAAACACCATATATTTT; cdr3_aa: CASSLVGSGNTIYF
d_call: -; v_call: TRBV19; clone_size: -; j_call: TRBJ1-2; cdr3_nt: TGTGCCAGTAGAAAGACAGACCCACTCTATGGCTACACCTTC; cdr3_aa: CASRKTDPLYGYTF
d_call: TRBD2; v_call: TRBV4-2; clone_size: -; j_call: TRBJ2-1; cdr3_nt: TGTGCCAGCAGCCAGGCCGGGGCGGGGGGATGGAATGAGCAGTTCTTC; cdr3_aa: CASSQAGAGGWNEQFF
d_call: -; v_call: TRBV24-1; clone_size: -; j_call: TRBJ2-3; cdr3_nt: TGTGCCACCAGTGATTATTTGACGAAAGATACGCAGTATTTT; cdr3_aa: CATSDYLTKDTQYF
d_call: -; v_call: TRBV5-1; clone_size: few; j_call: TRBJ2-7; cdr3_nt: TGCGCCAGCAGCCCGGACGGCAGGGAGTCTCACGAGCAGTACTTC; cdr3_aa: CASSPDGRESHEQYF
d_call: TRBD2; v_call: TRBV6-4; clone_size: -; j_call: TRBJ2-7; cdr3_nt: TGTGCCAGCAGTGACTCGGGAGGGGTAACCTACGAGCAGTACTTC; cdr3_aa: CASSDSGGVTYEQYF
d_call: TRBD2; v_call: TRBV5-4; clone_size: -; j_call: TRBJ2-2; cdr3_nt: TGTGCCAGCAGCTTGGCCGGCGGGGGGAACACCGGGGAGCTGTTTTTT; cdr3_aa: CASSLAGGGNTGELFF
d_call: TRBD1; v_call: TRBV5-1; clone_size: -; j_call: TRBJ1-3; cdr3_nt: TGCGCCAGCAAACTGGAGACAGGGCGGTCTGGAAACACCATATATTTT; cdr3_aa: CASKLETGRSGNTIYF
d_call: TRBD1; v_call: TRBV15; clone_size: -; j_call: TRBJ1-4; cdr3_nt: TGTGCCACCAGCAGGGACAGGGGTGAAAAACTGTTTTTT; cdr3_aa: CATSRDRGEKLFF
d_call: -; v_call: TRBV5-8; clone_size: medium-sized; j_call: TRBJ1-1; cdr3_nt: TGTGCCAGCAGCTTCAGCACTGAAGCTTTCTTT; cdr3_aa: CASSFSTEAFF
d_call: -; v_call: TRBV18; clone_size: -; j_call: TRBJ1-1; cdr3_nt: TGTGCCAGCTCACCGGAAGGCCTGAACACTGAAGCTTTCTTT; cdr3_aa: CASSPEGLNTEAFF
d_call: -; v_call: TRBV4-1; clone_size: -; j_call: TRBJ2-5; cdr3_nt: TGCGCCAGCAGCATACGGGATCGAGAGACCCAGTACTTC; cdr3_aa: CASSIRDRETQYF
d_call: -; v_call: TRBV19; clone_size: few; j_call: TRBJ2-1; cdr3_nt: TGTGCCAGTAGTATATATGGGCAGGGCCCCTACAATGAGCAGTTCTTC; cdr3_aa: CASSIYGQGPYNEQFF
d_call: -; v_call: TRBV3-1/TRBV3-2; clone_size: -; j_call: TRBJ2-2; cdr3_nt: TGTGCCAGCAGCCTAGGACCGGGCGGGGAGCTGTTTTTT; cdr3_aa: CASSLGPGGELFF
d_call: TRBD1; v_call: TRBV20-1; clone_size: once; j_call: TRBJ1-6; cdr3_nt: TGCAGTGCTAGTTTCGGACAGGGCAGTTCACCCCTCCACTTT; cdr3_aa: CSASFGQGSSPLHF
d_call: -; v_call: TRBV7-9; clone_size: -; j_call: TRBJ1-5; cdr3_nt: TGTGCCAGCACGCAGGATGGGGATCGTCAGCCCCAGCATTTT; cdr3_aa: CASTQDGDRQPQHF
d_call: -; v_call: TRBV19; clone_size: -; j_call: TRBJ1-4; cdr3_nt: TGTGCCAGTAGTCCTGGGGTCCTAACTAATGAAAAACTGTTTTTT; cdr3_aa: CASSPGVLTNEKLFF
d_call: -; v_call: TRBV21-1; clone_size: -; j_call: TRBJ1-3; cdr3_nt: TGTGCCAGCAGCAAGACAAGACGGGCCGACTCTGGAAACACCATATATTTT; cdr3_aa: CASSKTRRADSGNTIYF
d_call: -; v_call: TRBV6-5; clone_size: once; j_call: TRBJ1-1; cdr3_nt: TGTGCCAGCACGGGCAGTATGAACACTGAAGCTTTCTTT; cdr3_aa: CASTGSMNTEAFF
d_call: -; v_call: TRBV14; clone_size: -; j_call: TRBJ2-1; cdr3_nt: TGTGCCAGCAGCCAAGTCACAGGGAATGAGCAGTTCTTC; cdr3_aa: CASSQVTGNEQFF